This TCR beta chain was sequenced during a study of tumor-infiltrating lymphocytes in primary liver carcinoma (dated by TCRdb to the late 2010s). About the investigation overall: Of the five patients (three men and two women, aged 30 to 69 years), four had hepatocellular carcinoma and one had combined HCC and intrahepatic cholangiocarcinoma. The five patients had tumors staged T1-T3 N0M0, with maximum diameters ranging from 4.2 to 10 cm. Each sample produced about 3.5 to 7.5 million productive TCRbeta reads, and read depth showed no significant difference between tissue types. TCRbeta repertoire sequencing, expression microarrays and whole-exome sequencing were combined in the study across five regions of each liver tumor, with adjacent normal tissue and blood also included. A total of 35 or so specimens from 5 patients went through TCRbeta repertoire sequencing, namely 25 tumor regions, 5 adjacent noncancerous liver tissues and 5 peripheral blood samples. The roughly 25 tumor region samples were profiled with Agilent mRNA microarrays so that TCRbeta repertoire diversity could be related to the local molecular phenotype. Technical replicate repertoires showed high reproducibility, with mean shared-clone rates about 0.88 and correlation coefficients above 0.98. What the research found in general, with its limitations: The top 250 clones accounted for a significantly greater share of the repertoire in tumors than in blood (p = 0.039). Only about 8-25% of top clones were found in all five regions of a tumor, suggesting spatial heterogeneity of tumor-infiltrating T cells. Because only the TCR beta chain was sequenced and unpaired alpha chains were not captured, true repertoire diversity is likely underestimated. Since the samples were bulk and unsorted, there was no way to compare CD4+ and CD8+ T cell repertoires. Consistent with antigen-driven expansion, pairs of tumor regions showed higher repertoire overlap (mean roughly 36%) than either tumor-adjacent pairs (approximately 17%) or tumor-blood pairs (about 15%). The study included only five patients, and the authors note findings should be validated in a larger study.

Without any cell sorting, total RNA and DNA were co-extracted from about 20-30 mg of bulk tissue using the AllPrep DNA/RNA mini kit. Between late 2015 and 2016, roughly five patients in China with histopathologically diagnosed primary liver carcinoma had their tumors surgically resected. At the time of sampling, the patients were treatment-naive and had chronic HBV infection. Each tumor was sampled at five spatially separated regions: the superior, inferior, left-lateral and right-lateral poles and the tumor centre. According to histology, viable tumor cells made up more than 75% of every tumor sample. Fresh tumor and adjacent tissue pieces were bisected, with one half stored in RNAlater at -80 degrees C and the other half sent for histology. On this clonotype: The target of this receptor is not known. The junction shows a germline mismatch at one end, possibly a read error.

Per the germline V gene, WSHSY is the CDR1 and SAAADI is the CDR2. Its CDR3 holds 13 amino acids, cysteine through phenylalanine. Here the CDR3 DNA is all that survives: 39 bases in frame from base 1. A constant-region primer and ProtoScript II reverse transcriptase were used to reverse-transcribe TCRbeta-specific cDNA from about 500 ng total RNA. Three nested multiplex PCR rounds, following a slightly modified ARM-PCR procedure, were used to build the TCRbeta libraries. The first two PCR rounds used multiplex TRBV1-TRBV30 forward primers with a Cbeta reverse primer, each for approximately 11 cycles. Sample barcodes and Illumina adapters were added in a final 25-cycle PCR with Deep VentR polymerase. Before sequencing, amplicons of 200-500 bp were purified from gel using a QIAquick gel extraction kit. The TCRbeta amplicons were sequenced with 250-bp paired-end reads on an Illumina HiSeq 2500. Under the source paper's analysis protocol: Quality trimming of reads was performed with Trimmomatic v0.33, and paired reads were merged with FLASH v1.2.11 so that full CDR3 sequences could be recovered. V, D and J germline segments were assigned to the rearranged TCRbeta sequences using MiGEC v1.2.1b. Clonotype statistics and Shannon-Wiener diversity indices were calculated with VDJtools v1.0.0. Except for diversity analysis, only the 250 most abundant clonotypes of each sample were used in subsequent analyses to reduce sampling bias. TCRdb reanalyzed the raw reads on its own, using fastp at Q25 for trimming and MiXCR for clone calling, and kept in-frame beta chains. Every CDR3 protein is listed once, alongside the most common genes and DNA of its rows. The V and J calls reflect TCRdb's pipeline rather than the authors' work. Here the sample has approximately 110,000 distinct CDR3 sequences; approximately 64% occur a single time. The leading ten clones occupy roughly 8% of the sample.

The receptor comes from a woman aged 55-70 years with primary liver carcinoma and hepatitis B virus infection. The material sequenced was liver tumor tissue from sampling region 3. Read against the paper, the sample's cell subset or site label means: tumor region T3, left-lateral pole. The V gene is TRBV10-2 and the J gene is TRBJ2-5, and perhaps TRBD2 as D gene, on 6 matching bases. The CDR3 region has the sequence CPSRLGPTETQYF. The DNA sequence follows: TGTCCCAGCAGACTAGGGCCAACAGAGACCCAGTACTTC.